These 21 T cell receptor beta chains originate from one sample sequenced in a study of CD8+CD57+ T cells in acquired aplastic anemia. Genomic DNA provided the template from which TCR beta VDJ and CDR3 profiles were obtained. From the reads, TCRdb called clonotypes with MiXCR, one entry per CDR3 protein. The profile covers 250,000 to 300,000 distinct CDR3 sequences, with around three fifths appearing a single time and roughly 8% taken by the ten largest. The sample taken for sequencing was sorted CD4+, CD8+, or CD8+CD57+ T cells (not recorded which) from PBMCs. The receptor set was obtained from a human donor with severe aplastic anemia or a healthy control (not recorded which).

The chain joins TRBV7-6 to TRBJ2-1, with a possible D match to TRBD2 (7 bases). Between the trimmed V and J ends, which lost 5 bases and 8 bases, there was a span of 19 bases. The CDR3 contains 15 residues. CDR1 and CDR2 from the germline V gene are SGHVS and FNYEAQ. CDR3 nucleotides: TGTGCCAGCAGCCGATCCCGGGGGGCTAAGGATGAGCAGTTCTTC. It is translated as CASSRSRGAKDEQFF.

This clonotype was detected many times. This chain uses TRBV15 with TRBJ2-6; 7 nucleotides align to TRBD2. The CDR3 is made up of 15 amino acids. Germline trimming cut 5 bases from V and 1 base from J; bases unmatched to any gene: 2. Germline V gene sequence: CDR1 LNHNV, CDR2 YYDKDF (reference sequence). CDR3 sequence reads: CATSLRGSGANVLTF. The CDR3, as DNA: TGTGCCACCAGCTTGCGGGGGTCTGGGGCCAACGTCCTGACTTTC.

Many counts were recorded for this clonotype. The rearrangement links TRBV7-3 to TRBJ1-5; D is unclear. V lost 2 bases and J lost 4, with 6 bases in between. The CDR3 spans 13 residues. From germline, CDR1 is SGHTA and CDR2 FQGTGA. CDR3 protein: CASSLDGNQPQHF. The DNA of the CDR3 is TGTGCCAGCAGCTTAGATGGGAATCAGCCCCAGCATTTT.

This chain uses TRBV29-1 with TRBJ1-1, with D hard to call. V was clipped by 3 bases and J by 4 bases, with 9 bases between them. Germline assignment: CDR1 SQVTM and CDR2 ANQGSEA. This CDR3 is built from 12 residues. The DNA for the CDR3 is TGCAGCGTTGACCAGGCGGGCACTGAAGCTTTCTTT. Translated, it gives CSVDQAGTEAFF.

This clonotype was picked up many times. The J gene is TRBJ1-2, the V gene TRBV6-7; 10 nucleotides agree with TRBD1. TRBV6-7 is labeled an ORF, and its function is uncertain. J was trimmed by 6 bases and V by 2 bases; bases with no gene match: 12. The CDR3 is 17 amino acids. This chain's CDR3 is CASSYLTWDRGLNGYTF. Written as DNA, the CDR3 is TGTGCCAGCAGTTACCTAACCTGGGACAGGGGTTTAAATGGCTACACCTTC.

This clonotype was seen once. The chain joins TRBV20-1 to TRBJ1-2; D remains ambiguous. Germline V CDR1 and CDR2: DFQATT, SNEGSKA (reference sequence). This CDR3 contains 12 residues. The V end lost 5 bases, the J end lost 6 bases, and 13 bases lay between the germline ends. CDR3: CSAPHSGDGYTF. Written as DNA, the CDR3 is TGCAGTGCTCCCCATAGCGGGGATGGCTACACCTTC.

This clonotype has a count of ten or more. The chain is built from TRBV10-3 and TRBJ1-5; D gene uncertain. The CDR3 runs 16 residues. Germline CDR1 and CDR2: ENHRY and SYGVKD. V was cut by 4 bases and J by 0 bases, with 13 bases left in between. The CDR3 DNA follows: TGTGCCATCAGTGTTGGTGGGATCGATAGCAATCAGCCCCAGCATTTT. Residues: CAISVGGIDSNQPQHF.

The table lists this clonotype with a count of one. The chain has TRBV7-9 and TRBJ2-7, with TRBD1 as a possible D gene (6 bases). This CDR3 contains 13 residues. Looked up from germline, CDR1 is SEHNR and CDR2 is FQNEAQ (reference sequence). The V gene lost 9 bases and the J gene lost 5 bases, with 17 bases spanning the gap. This CDR3 is CASSIGAGDEQYF. Written as DNA, the CDR3 is TGTGCCAGTAGTATCGGGGCAGGGGACGAGCAGTACTTC.

There are many counts of this clonotype. This rearrangement joins TRBV7-2 to TRBJ1-6, with D unresolved. Trimming shortened V by 2 bases and J by 9 bases, and 11 bases separated the two germline ends. CDR1 is SGHTA, CDR2 FQGNSA, per germline. This CDR3 comprises 14 residues. For the CDR3, the DNA is TGTGCCAGCAGCTTATTAGTCGAGGGTTCACCCCTCCACTTT. Its protein is CASSLLVEGSPLHF.

This clonotype was seen ten or more times. V and J are TRBV9 and TRBJ1-2, with a tentative D call TRBD1 (6 bases). The germline V gene encodes CDR1 SGDLS and CDR2 YYNGEE. The V end lost 3 bases, the J end lost 2 bases, and 14 bases lay between the germline ends. The CDR3 extends over 15 amino acids. The chain's CDR3 is CASSEAGQPNYGYTF. As DNA, the CDR3 is TGTGCCAGCAGCGAGGCCGGACAGCCAAACTATGGCTACACCTTC.

The rearrangement uses TRBV29-1 and TRBJ2-3; TRBD1 or TRBD2 may be the D gene (5 bases each). Looked up from germline, CDR1 is SQVTM and CDR2 is ANQGSEA. V was pared by 7 bases and J by 2 bases, with 13 bases between. This CDR3 is built from 13 residues. The CDR3 is CSARGTNTDTQYF. The CDR3 DNA is TGCAGCGCCCGAGGGACGAACACAGATACGCAGTATTTT.

This clonotype came up a few times. V is TRBV7-6 and J is TRBJ2-5; 8 nucleotides agree with TRBD1. Trimming took 1 base from V and 4 from J; bases not matched to a gene: 11. CDR1 and CDR2 from the germline V gene are SGHVS and FNYEAQ. The CDR3 is made up of 17 amino acids. CDR3 sequence: CASSLDGFRTGRETQYF. The CDR3 DNA is TGTGCCAGCAGCTTAGACGGGTTTAGGACAGGGAGAGAGACCCAGTACTTC.

This clonotype was observed at least ten times. The chain has TRBV2 and TRBJ1-5; D may be TRBD1 (5 bases). V was shortened by 6 bases and J by 3 bases, with 15 bases between the two germline ends. Germline CDR1 and CDR2: SNHLY and FYNNEI. The CDR3 is 15 residues long. CDR3 bases: TGTGCCAGCAGAGAGGCGACAGTCGCCAATCAGCCCCAGCATTTT. Translated: CASREATVANQPQHF.

This clonotype was detected many times. This chain joins TRBV7-2 and TRBJ2-1, with a possible D match to TRBD1 (5 bases). There are 13 residues in the CDR3. The V end lost 6 bases, the J end lost 10 bases, and 16 bases lay between the germline ends. CDR1 is SGHTA, CDR2 FQGNSA, per germline. The CDR3 protein is CASRPAPYREQFF. DNA for the CDR3: TGTGCCAGCAGGCCAGCGCCTTACAGGGAGCAGTTCTTC. The full variable domain, with the rest looked up from reference TRBV7-2 and TRBJ2-1, is GAGVSQSPSNKVTEKGKDVELRCDPISGHTALYWYRQSLGQGLEFLIYFQGNSAPDKSGLPSDRFSAERTGGSVSTLTIQRTQQEDSAVYLCASRPAPYREQFFGPGTRLTVL.

On this clonotype: A clone one base away is much larger, so this may be a read error. The V call is TRBV3-1, the J call TRBJ2-3, with D maybe TRBD2 (6 bases). This CDR3 region has 15 residues. Looked up from germline, CDR1 is LGHDT and CDR2 is YNNKEL (reference sequence). V was shortened by 5 bases and J by 4 bases, with 16 bases between the two germline ends. CDR3 DNA sequence: TGTGCCAGCAGCGGTTTTGCGGGAAGCGCAGATACGCAGTATTTT. This gives the protein CASSGFAGSADTQYF.

The gene calls are TRBV5-1 and TRBJ2-7; D ambiguous. CDR1 is SGHRS, CDR2 YFSETQ, per germline. CDR3 length: 14 residues. Trimming took off 0 bases at V and 5 bases at J, with 12 bases between the two ends. The CDR3 DNA sequence: TGCGCCAGCAGCTTGGACGGCCCCCTTGACGAGCAGTACTTC. Translation: CASSLDGPLDEQYF. The whole variable domain, remainder taken from reference TRBV5-1 and TRBJ2-7, is KAGVTQTPRYLIKTRGQQVTLSCSPISGHRSVSWYQQTPGQGLQFLFEYFSETQRNKGNFPGRFSGRQFSNSRSEMNVSTLELGDSALYLCASSLDGPLDEQYFGPGTRLTVT.

This clonotype was counted many times. The rearrangement uses TRBV7-9 and TRBJ1-1; possible D gene TRBD1, 5 bases. Trimming left V 8 bases short and J 1 base short, with 17 bases between. The CDR3 sequence is 15 residues long. Germline CDR1 is SEHNR and CDR2 is FQNEAQ (reference sequence). CDR3 protein: CASLLIGQENTEAFF. For the CDR3, the DNA is TGTGCCAGCCTCCTTATAGGACAAGAGAACACTGAAGCTTTCTTT.

The rearrangement joins TRBV9 to TRBJ2-3; TRBD1 or TRBD2 may be the D gene (6 bases each). This CDR3 is built from 15 residues. Looked up from germline, CDR1 is SGDLS and CDR2 is YYNGEE. V shed 0 bases and J shed 5 bases, with 13 bases lying between them. In DNA, the CDR3 is TGTGCCAGCAGCGTAGAGGGGGGCCGGGGAGATACGCAGTATTTT. Translating gives CASSVEGGRGDTQYF.

The CDR3 region is CASSPVAFSSYNSPLHF. The CDR3 DNA reads as TGTGCCAGCAGCCCCGTCGCATTCTCCTCATATAATTCACCCCTCCACTTT. The chain uses TRBV7-6 and TRBJ1-6; D is ambiguous. Trimming pared 5 bases from V and 4 bases from J, leaving 18 bases between. The CDR3 covers 17 residues. Germline V CDR1 and CDR2: SGHVS, FNYEAQ.

This chain connects TRBV19 to TRBJ2-1; D gene unclear. The germline V gene has CDR1 LNHDA and CDR2 SQIVND (reference sequence). The length of the CDR3 is 12 residues. V was cut by 8 bases and J by 6 bases, with 11 bases left in between. The CDR3 reads CASLSGINEQFF. The CDR3 DNA follows: TGTGCCAGTTTATCGGGCATCAATGAGCAGTTCTTC.

The V call is TRBV2, the J call TRBJ2-7, with TRBD1 matching over 10 bases. The CDR3 loop spans 14 amino acids. Germline V gives CDR1 SNHLY, CDR2 FYNNEI. V lost 7 bases and J lost 4; bases outside the gene matches: 7. CDR3: CASTRDRGRYEQYF. The CDR3 DNA reads as TGTGCCAGCACCCGGGACAGGGGAAGGTACGAGCAGTACTTC.